The sequence of this T cell receptor beta chain was determined in a study of T cells after yellow fever vaccination. This CDR3 contains 14 residues. Between the trimmed V and J ends, which lost 4 bases and 3 bases, there was a span of 13 bases. This clonotype has at least ten counts. Researchers made TCR cDNA using 5'RACE template switching, and this step added a universal primer site and UMIs. From the 5' RACE reads, TCRdb called clonotypes with MiXCR, one entry per CDR3 protein. The top ten hold roughly a sixth of the sample, which has a few hundred thousand distinct CDR3 sequences, around 6.8% seen once.

The clonotype was recovered from a man aged 18 to 29 who received the YFV17D yellow fever vaccine. The chain links TRBV12-3 or TRBV12-4 to TRBJ2-7; D could derive from TRBD1 or TRBD2 (5 bases each). The sample in question was PBMCs, obtained around 45 days after the first yellow fever vaccination. Here the CDR3 reads CASSSGTGFYEQYF. DNA for the CDR3: TGTGCCAGCAGTTCAGGGACCGGGTTCTACGAGCAGTACTTC.